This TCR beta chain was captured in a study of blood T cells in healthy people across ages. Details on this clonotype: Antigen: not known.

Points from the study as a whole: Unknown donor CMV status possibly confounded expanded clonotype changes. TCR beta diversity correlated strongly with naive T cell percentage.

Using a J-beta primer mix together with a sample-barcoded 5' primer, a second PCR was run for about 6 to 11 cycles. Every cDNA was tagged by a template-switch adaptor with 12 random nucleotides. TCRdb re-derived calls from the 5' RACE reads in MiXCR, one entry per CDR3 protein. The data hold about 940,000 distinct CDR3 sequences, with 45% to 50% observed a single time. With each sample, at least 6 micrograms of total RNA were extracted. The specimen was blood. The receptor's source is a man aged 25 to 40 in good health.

CDR3 sequence: CSAGGEGTEAFF. The CDR3 nucleotides read TGCAGTGCTGGCGGGGAGGGGACTGAAGCTTTCTTT. The gene calls are TRBV20-1 and TRBJ1-1; TRBD1 might be the D (5 bases). Germline V gene data show CDR1 as DFQATT and CDR2 as SNEGSKA (reference sequence). CDR3 size: 12 residues. V lost 5 bases and J 5 bases, leaving 12 bases between the germline ends.